This T cell receptor (beta chain) appears in the sequencing data of a study of somatic mutations in cytotoxic T cells in rheumatoid arthritis. The trim removed 2 bases at V and 4 bases at J, leaving 1 base unmatched. This CDR3 region has 15 residues. Germline CDR1 reads MRHNA; CDR2 reads SNTAGT. By share of the sample, this clone is medium-sized (0.01 to 0.1%). Sequencing used immunoSEQ multiplex PCR; TCRdb keeps in-frame clones, though not all of them. The repertoire consists of some 8,700 clones, with 60% to 80% occurring once and the leading ten covering approximately 40%. This clonotype was sampled from an adult with rheumatoid arthritis. The sample taken for sequencing was CD8+ T cells sorted from blood. The chain links TRBV6-4 to TRBJ2-7; TRBD2 matches 14 bases. CDR3 region: CASSDGTSGSYEQYF. Written as DNA, the CDR3 is TGTGCCAGCAGTGACGGGACTAGCGGGAGTTACGAGCAGTACTTC.